This T cell receptor (beta chain) was documented in a study of a mutant IDH1 vaccine in newly diagnosed glioma. Study at large: The study started vaccination 4-6 weeks after radiotherapy alone, or with temozolomide cycles. Receipt of radiotherapy, temozolomide, or both preceded the study, and most received both.

Study results and limitations: Of the patients, around 93% had vaccine-induced immune responses.

V lost 2 bases to trimming and J lost 14 bases; unmatched junction nucleotides: 12. CDR3 length equals 14 residues. CDR1 SGHRS and CDR2 YFSETQ come from the germline V gene. To note about this clone: The antigen is undetermined.

Specified time point: week 35, safety follow-up. Each dose of the vaccine consisted of 300 ug of mutant IDH1 20-mer peptide, with topical imiquimod. The assay was immunoSEQ multiplex PCR, and TCRdb's table has in-frame clones only and misses some. The sample gives tens of thousands of clones, 84% of which show up once; about 4.1% is in the top ten. This TCR came from a man aged 25 to 45 with glioma. Here the sequenced sample was PBMCs, taken from a glioma patient whose treatment included an IDH1 peptide vaccine. The chain combines TRBV5-1 with TRBJ2-1; 8 nucleotides match TRBD1. In nucleotides, the CDR3 is TGCGCCAGCAGCTTCACCCGCGGACAGGGCAGTAAGTTCTTC. Encoded protein: CASSFTRGQGSKFF.